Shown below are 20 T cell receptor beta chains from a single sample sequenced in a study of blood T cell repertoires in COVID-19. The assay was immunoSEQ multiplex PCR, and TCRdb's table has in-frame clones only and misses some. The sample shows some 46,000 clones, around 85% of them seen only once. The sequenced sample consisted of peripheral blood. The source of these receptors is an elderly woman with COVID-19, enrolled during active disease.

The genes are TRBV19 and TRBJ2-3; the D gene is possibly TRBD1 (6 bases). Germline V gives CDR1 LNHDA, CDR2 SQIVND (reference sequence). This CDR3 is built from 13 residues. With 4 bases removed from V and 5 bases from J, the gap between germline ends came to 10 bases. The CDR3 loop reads CASSTSRGDTQYF. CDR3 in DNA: TGTGCCAGTAGTACCAGCAGGGGAGATACGCAGTATTTT. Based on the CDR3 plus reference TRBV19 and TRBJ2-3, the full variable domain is DGGITQSPKYLFRKEGQNVTLSCEQNLNHDAMYWYRQDPGQGLRLIYYSQIVNDFQKGDIAEGYSVSREKKESFPLTVTSAQKNPTAFYLCASSTSRGDTQYFGPGTRLTVL.

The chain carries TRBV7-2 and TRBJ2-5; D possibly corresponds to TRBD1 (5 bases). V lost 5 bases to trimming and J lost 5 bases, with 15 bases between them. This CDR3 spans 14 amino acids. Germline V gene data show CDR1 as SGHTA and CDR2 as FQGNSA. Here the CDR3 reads CASSPQGGDETQYF. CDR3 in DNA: TGTGCCAGCAGCCCCCAGGGTGGAGATGAGACCCAGTACTTC.

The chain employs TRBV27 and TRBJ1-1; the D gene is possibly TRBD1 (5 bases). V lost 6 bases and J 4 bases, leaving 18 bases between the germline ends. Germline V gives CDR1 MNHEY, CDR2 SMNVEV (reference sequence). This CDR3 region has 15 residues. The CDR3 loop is CASSPRGGVGTEAFF. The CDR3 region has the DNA TGTGCCAGCAGCCCGCGGGGAGGGGTGGGCACTGAAGCTTTCTTT.

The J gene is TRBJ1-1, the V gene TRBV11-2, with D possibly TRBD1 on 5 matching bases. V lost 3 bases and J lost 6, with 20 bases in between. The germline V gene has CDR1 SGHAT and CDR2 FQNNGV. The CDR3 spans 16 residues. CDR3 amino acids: CASSFSLGREGPEAFF. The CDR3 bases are TGTGCCAGCAGCTTTTCCCTCGGCAGGGAAGGTCCTGAAGCTTTCTTT.

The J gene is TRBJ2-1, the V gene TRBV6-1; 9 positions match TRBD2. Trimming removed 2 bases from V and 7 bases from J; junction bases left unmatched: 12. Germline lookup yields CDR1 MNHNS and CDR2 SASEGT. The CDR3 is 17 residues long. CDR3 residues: CASSESLGTSRSNEQFF. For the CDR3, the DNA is TGTGCCAGCAGTGAAAGTCTTGGGACTAGCAGAAGTAATGAGCAGTTCTTC.

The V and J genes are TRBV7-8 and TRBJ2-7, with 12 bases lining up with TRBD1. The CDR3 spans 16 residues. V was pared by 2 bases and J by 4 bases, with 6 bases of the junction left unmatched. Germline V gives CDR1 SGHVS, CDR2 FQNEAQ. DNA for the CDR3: TGTGCCAGCAGCTTAATGGGGGGACAGGGGGCTTACGAGCAGTACTTC. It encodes CASSLMGGQGAYEQYF.

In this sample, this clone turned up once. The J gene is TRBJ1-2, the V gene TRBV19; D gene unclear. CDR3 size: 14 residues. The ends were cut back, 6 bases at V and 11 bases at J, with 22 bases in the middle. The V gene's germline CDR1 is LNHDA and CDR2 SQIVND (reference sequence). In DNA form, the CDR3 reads TGTGCCAGTAGCACCGAAAGGACTTCGGGGAGTTACACCTTC. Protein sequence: CASSTERTSGSYTF.

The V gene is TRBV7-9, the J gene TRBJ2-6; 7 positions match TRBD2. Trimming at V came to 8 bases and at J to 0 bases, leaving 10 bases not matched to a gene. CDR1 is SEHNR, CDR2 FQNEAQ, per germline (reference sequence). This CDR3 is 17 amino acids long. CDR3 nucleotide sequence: TGTGCCAGCTCCTGGGGGGGAGCGCTCTCTGGGGCCAACGTCCTGACTTTC. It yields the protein CASSWGGALSGANVLTF.

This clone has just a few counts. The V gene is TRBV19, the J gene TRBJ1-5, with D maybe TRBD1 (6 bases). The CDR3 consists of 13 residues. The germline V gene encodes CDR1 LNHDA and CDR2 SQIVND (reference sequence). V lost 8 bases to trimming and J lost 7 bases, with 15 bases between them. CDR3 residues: CASAAGDGQPQHF. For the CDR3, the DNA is TGTGCCAGTGCGGCAGGGGACGGGCAGCCCCAGCATTTT.

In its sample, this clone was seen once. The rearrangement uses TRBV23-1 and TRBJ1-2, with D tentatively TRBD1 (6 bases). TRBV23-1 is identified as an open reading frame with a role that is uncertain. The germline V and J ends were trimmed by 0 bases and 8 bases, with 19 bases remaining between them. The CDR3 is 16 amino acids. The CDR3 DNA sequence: TGCGCCAGCAGTCAATCTCCCCCCGGACAGTCGTACGGCTACACCTTC. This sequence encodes CASSQSPPGQSYGYTF.

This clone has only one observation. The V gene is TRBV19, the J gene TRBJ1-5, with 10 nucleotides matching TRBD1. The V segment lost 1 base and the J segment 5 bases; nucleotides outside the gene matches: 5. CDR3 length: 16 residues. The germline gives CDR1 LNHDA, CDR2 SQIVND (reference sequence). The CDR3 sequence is CASSIGGTGDDQPQHF. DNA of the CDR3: TGTGCCAGTAGTATAGGGGGGACAGGGGACGATCAGCCCCAGCATTTT. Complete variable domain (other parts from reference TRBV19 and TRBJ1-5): DGGITQSPKYLFRKEGQNVTLSCEQNLNHDAMYWYRQDPGQGLRLIYYSQIVNDFQKGDIAEGYSVSREKKESFPLTVTSAQKNPTAFYLCASSIGGTGDDQPQHFGDGTRLSIL.

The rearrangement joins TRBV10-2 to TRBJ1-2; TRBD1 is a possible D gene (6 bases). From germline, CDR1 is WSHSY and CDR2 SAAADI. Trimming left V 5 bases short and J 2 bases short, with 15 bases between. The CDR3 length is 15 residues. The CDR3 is CASSITGLLNYGYTF. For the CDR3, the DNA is TGCGCCAGCAGTATTACAGGGCTTTTGAACTATGGCTACACCTTC.

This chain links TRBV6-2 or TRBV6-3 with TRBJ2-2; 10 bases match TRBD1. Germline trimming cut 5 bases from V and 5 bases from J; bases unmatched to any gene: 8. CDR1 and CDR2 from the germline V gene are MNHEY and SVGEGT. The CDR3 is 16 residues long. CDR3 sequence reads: CASSTPDRGRTGELFF. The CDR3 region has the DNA TGTGCCAGCAGTACCCCGGACAGGGGGAGGACCGGGGAGCTGTTTTTT.

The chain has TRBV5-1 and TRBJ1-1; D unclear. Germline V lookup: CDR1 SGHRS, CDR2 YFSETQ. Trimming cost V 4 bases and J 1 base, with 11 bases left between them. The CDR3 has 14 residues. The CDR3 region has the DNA TGCGCCAGCAGCCCTACTCGCCAGAACACTGAAGCTTTCTTT. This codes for CASSPTRQNTEAFF.

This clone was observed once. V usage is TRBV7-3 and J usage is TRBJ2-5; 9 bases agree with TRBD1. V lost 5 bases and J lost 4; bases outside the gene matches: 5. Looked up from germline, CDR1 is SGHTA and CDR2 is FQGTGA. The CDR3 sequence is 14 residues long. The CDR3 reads CASSPRTGAETQYF. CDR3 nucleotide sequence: TGTGCCAGCAGCCCCAGGACAGGGGCAGAGACCCAGTACTTC.

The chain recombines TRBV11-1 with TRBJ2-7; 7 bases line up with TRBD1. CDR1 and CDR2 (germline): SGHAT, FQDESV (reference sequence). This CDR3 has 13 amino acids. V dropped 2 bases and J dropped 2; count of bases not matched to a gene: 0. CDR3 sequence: CASSLTGAYEQYF. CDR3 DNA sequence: TGTGCCAGCAGCTTAACAGGGGCCTACGAGCAGTACTTC.

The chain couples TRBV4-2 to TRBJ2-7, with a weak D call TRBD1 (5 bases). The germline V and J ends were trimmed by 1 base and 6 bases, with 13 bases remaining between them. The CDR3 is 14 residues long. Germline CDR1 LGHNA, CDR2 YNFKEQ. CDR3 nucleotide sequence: TGTGCCAGCAGCCAAGGTGGATGGGGCGGCGAGCAGTACTTC. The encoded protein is CASSQGGWGGEQYF.

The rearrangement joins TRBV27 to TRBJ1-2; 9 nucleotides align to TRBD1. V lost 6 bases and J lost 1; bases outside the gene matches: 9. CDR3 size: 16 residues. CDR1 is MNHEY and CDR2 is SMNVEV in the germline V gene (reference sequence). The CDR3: CASRSPGTGFNYGYTF. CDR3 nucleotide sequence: TGTGCCAGCAGATCTCCCGGGACAGGGTTTAACTATGGCTACACCTTC.

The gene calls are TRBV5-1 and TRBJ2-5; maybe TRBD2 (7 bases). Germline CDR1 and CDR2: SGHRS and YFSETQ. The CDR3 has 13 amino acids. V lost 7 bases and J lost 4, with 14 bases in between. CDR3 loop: CASFGGGGETQYF. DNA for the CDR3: TGCGCCAGCTTCGGGGGAGGGGGAGAGACCCAGTACTTC.

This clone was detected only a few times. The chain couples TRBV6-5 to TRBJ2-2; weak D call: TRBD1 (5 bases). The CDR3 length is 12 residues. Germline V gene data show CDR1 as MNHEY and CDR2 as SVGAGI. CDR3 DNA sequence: TGTGCAACAGACAGGAACACCGGGGAGCTGTTTTTT. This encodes CATDRNTGELFF.